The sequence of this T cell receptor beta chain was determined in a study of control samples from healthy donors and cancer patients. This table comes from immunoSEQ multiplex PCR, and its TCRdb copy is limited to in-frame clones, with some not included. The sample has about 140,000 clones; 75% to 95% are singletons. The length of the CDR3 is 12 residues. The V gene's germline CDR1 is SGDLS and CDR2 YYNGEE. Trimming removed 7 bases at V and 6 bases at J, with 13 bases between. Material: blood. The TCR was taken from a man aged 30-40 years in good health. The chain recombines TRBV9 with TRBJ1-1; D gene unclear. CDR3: CASQTLGPEAFF. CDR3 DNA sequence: TGTGCCAGCCAAACATTAGGACCTGAAGCTTTCTTT.